This T cell receptor beta chain was observed in a study of radiotherapy plus CTLA-4 blockade in lung cancer. This clone was found a few times. Its target is not known. Study conclusions and caveats: Among blood TCR repertoires after radiotherapy plus ipilimumab, tumor-derived clones expanded.

Data came from immunoSEQ multiplex PCR; TCRdb stores just in-frame clones and leaves some out. The table records 50,000 to 65,000 clones, roughly 77% of them present only once. V was clipped by 5 bases and J by 3 bases; unmatched bases: 12. This CDR3 is 17 amino acids long. CDR1 LNHNV and CDR2 YYDKDF come from the germline V gene (reference sequence). The sample was peripheral blood, taken from a patient treated with radiotherapy plus ipilimumab. This TCR came from a human donor with non-small cell lung cancer whose response to radiotherapy plus ipilimumab could not be evaluated. The chain has TRBV15 and TRBJ2-7; TRBD1 aligns across 11 bases. The CDR3 spells CATSPGPWDRGVYEQYF. The CDR3 DNA follows: TGTGCCACCAGCCCCGGCCCCTGGGACAGGGGGGTCTACGAGCAGTACTTC.